This T cell receptor beta chain was sequenced during a study of T-cell reconstitution after alpha-beta-depleted transplantation in children. The CDR3 consists of 12 residues. V was shortened by 6 bases and J by 6 bases, with 11 bases between the two germline ends. From germline, CDR1 is MNHNY and CDR2 SVGAGI (reference sequence). This clonotype ranks as medium-sized. Antigen: not known. Overall study results and limits: Some patients showed high day-60 TCRbeta diversity, which derived from surviving recipient T cells and thymic progenitors. At one year after transplant, newly produced T cells mostly accounted for T-cell counts and diversity.

Unique molecular identifiers tagged the TCRbeta library. TCRdb reanalysed the PCR reads using MiXCR and keeps one entry per CDR3 protein. The repertoire holds under 5,000 distinct CDR3 sequences, with roughly 7.3% as singletons. The chain combines TRBV6-6 with TRBJ1-1; D remains ambiguous. The sequence was collected from a boy in the first two years of life who had a stem cell transplant for SCID, so the T cells may come from the graft donor. The sequences come from PBMCs, mostly from graft donor cells, collected 60 days after TCRalphabeta/CD19-depleted stem cell transplant. In nucleotides, the CDR3 is TGTGCCAGCAGCTTAGGGAGCCCTGAAGCTTTCTTT. As protein: CASSLGSPEAFF.